This T cell receptor (beta chain) emerged from a study of beta chain features in type 1 diabetes. Study conclusions and caveats: Shorter templates might be favored by PCR, equally in patients and controls. Small HLA sub-analyses could not settle whether HLA shapes TCRB rearrangement.

With regard to this clone: As yet, its antigen is unknown.

As every portion of the isolated RNA was reverse transcribed, the sequencing read expressed TCRB transcripts. An average roughly 3.5 million reads came from naive, central memory and regulatory T cell samples. Clones were read by immunoSEQ multiplex PCR, and TCRdb kept only the in-frame ones, dropping some. The sample gives more than 150,000 clones, roughly 11% of which show up once; roughly 1.9% is in the top ten. Via CD45RO/CCR7/CD25/CD127/CD95/CD27, cells of the CD4+ naive, central memory, regulatory and stem cell-like memory subsets were sorted. The CDR3 has 14 amino acids. V dropped 4 bases and J dropped 3 bases, with 9 bases sitting between them. Germline V gene data show CDR1 as SNHLY and CDR2 as FYNNEI.

This chain links TRBV2 with TRBJ2-2, with D unclear. This clonotype was sampled from a man younger than 35 in good health. The sample was central memory CD4+ T cells from blood. Here the CDR3 DNA reads TGTGCCAGCAGTGTAGGACGGGACACCGGGGAGCTGTTTTTT. This translates into CASSVGRDTGELFF.